This T cell receptor beta chain was identified during a study of beta chain features in type 1 diabetes. Findings and caveats of the study: Across all four CD4+ subsets, people with type 1 diabetes showed modestly shorter TCRB CDR3s. Reduced insertions and increased deletions marked VDJ junctions in type 1 diabetes patients.

Blood was collected once per donor into heparin, averaging roughly 0.12 L. Purities over 98% were achieved in all sorted populations. This clone was counted only a few times. Its antigen remains unknown. Germline-derived CDR1 and CDR2 are SNHLY and FYNNEI. This CDR3 spans 13 amino acids. The V gene lost 6 bases and the J gene lost 8 bases, with 13 bases spanning the gap. The isolated RNA, all of it, was reverse transcribed, so expressed TCRB transcripts were what got sequenced. Repertoires were generated with immunoSEQ multiplex PCR, while TCRdb's copy carries only in-frame clones and drops some. The repertoire holds 400,000 or so clones, with roughly a tenth as singletons.

This sequence originates from a man younger than 40 with type 1 diabetes. The sample consisted of central memory CD4+ T cells from blood. The V call is TRBV2, the J call TRBJ1-4, with a possible D match to TRBD1 (6 bases). In DNA, the CDR3 is TGTGCCAGCAGGCAAACAGGGAACGAAAAACTGTTTTTT. It yields the protein CASRQTGNEKLFF.